This T cell receptor (beta chain) is drawn from a study of graft-versus-host responses after intestinal transplantation. The CDR3 loop spans 16 amino acids. Germline V gene data show CDR1 as SGHRS and CDR2 as YFSETQ. V dropped 4 bases and J dropped 2 bases, with 17 bases sitting between them. A few counts support this clone. Its target is unknown. The method was immunoSEQ multiplex PCR; TCRdb's version includes in-frame clones alone and lacks a portion of them. The data show around 25,000 clones, around 80% seen once. The clonotype was recovered from a human donor who received an intestinal transplant. The chain uses TRBV5-1 and TRBJ2-3, with D possibly matching TRBD1 (5 bases). The material sequenced was unstimulated CD4+ T cells sorted from spleen or lymph node cells, taken before intestinal transplant. The CDR3 sequence is CASSRPDSPPTDTQYF. The CDR3 DNA reads as TGCGCCAGCAGCAGGCCCGACAGTCCCCCCACAGATACGCAGTATTTT.